These 32 T cell receptor beta chains were all obtained from the same sample, sequenced in a study of beta chain features in type 1 diabetes. The sequenced template was cDNA made from the entire isolated RNA. Libraries were prepared by immunoSEQ multiplex PCR; TCRdb keeps only in-frame clonotypes and omits some of them. This sample carries about 360,000 clones, roughly 12% of them seen once, and the ten largest clones take around 0.015%. Input material: naive CD4+ T cells from blood. The receptor set was obtained from a man between 18 and 35 years old in good health.

This clone was seen only a few times. The chain recombines TRBV30 with TRBJ2-1, with TRBD1 identical over 11 bases. CDR3 size: 13 residues. Germline V gene lookup returns CDR1 GTSNPN and CDR2 SVGIG (reference sequence). Trimming removed 3 bases from V and 8 bases from J; junction bases left unmatched: 3. CDR3 amino acids: CAWRWTGGHEQFF. In DNA form, the CDR3 reads TGTGCCTGGAGGTGGACAGGGGGCCATGAGCAGTTCTTC.

The J gene is TRBJ2-1, the V gene TRBV28, with D possibly matching TRBD2 (6 bases). CDR1 and CDR2 from the germline V gene are MDHEN and SYDVKM. The ends were cut back, 3 bases at V and 4 bases at J, with 13 bases in the middle. The CDR3 is 15 amino acids. CDR3 DNA sequence: TGTGCCAGCAGTTTTGCGGACTACCGTTACAATGAGCAGTTCTTC. This translates into CASSFADYRYNEQFF. Looking up the rest from reference TRBV28 and TRBJ2-1 gives the full variable domain: DVKVTQSSRYLVKRTGEKVFLECVQDMDHENMFWYRQDPGLGLRLIYFSYDVKMKEKGDIPEGYSVSREKKERFSLILESASTNQTSMYLCASSFADYRYNEQFFGPGTRLTVL.

J is TRBJ1-1 and V is TRBV9; D remains unclear. Trimming removed 0 bases at V and 4 bases at J, with 10 bases between. Germline CDR1 reads SGDLS; CDR2 reads YYNGEE. This CDR3 has 14 amino acids. CDR3 in DNA: TGTGCCAGCAGCGTAGCGGGGAAAGCCACTGAAGCTTTCTTT. Translated, it gives CASSVAGKATEAFF. The full variable domain, rest sourced from reference TRBV9 and TRBJ1-1, is DSGVTQTPKHLITATGQRVTLRCSPRSGDLSVYWYQQSLDQGLQFLIQYYNGEERAKGNILERFSAQQFPDLHSELNLSSLELGDSALYFCASSVAGKATEAFFGQGTRLTVV.

There are a few counts of this clone. This chain joins TRBV5-6 and TRBJ1-5; 9 bases align to TRBD1. CDR1 SGHDT and CDR2 YYEEEE come from the germline V gene. The V gene end was trimmed by 3 bases and the J gene end by 6 bases; junction bases not matched to a gene: 7. CDR3 size: 15 residues. The CDR3 region has the DNA TGTGCCAGCAGCTGGTGGGGACAGGGACGTCAGCCCCAGCATTTT. It codes for CASSWWGQGRQPQHF. The entire variable domain, with the rest obtained from reference TRBV5-6 and TRBJ1-5, is as follows: DAGVTQSPTHLIKTRGQQVTLRCSPKSGHDTVSWYQQALGQGPQFIFQYYEEEERQRGNFPDRFSGHQFPNYSSELNVNALLLGDSALYLCASSWWGQGRQPQHFGDGTRLSIL.

The V and J genes are TRBV7-3 and TRBJ2-3; D gene ambiguous. Germline values: CDR1 SGHTA, CDR2 FQGTGA. The CDR3 has 14 residues. Trimming left V 2 bases short and J 5 bases short, with 11 bases between. As DNA, the CDR3 is TGTGCCAGCAGCTTACGTCCTAGTGGAGATACGCAGTATTTT. As protein: CASSLRPSGDTQYF.

The gene calls are TRBV6-5 and TRBJ1-6; 7 nucleotides agree with TRBD1. The ends lost 5 bases at V and 9 bases at J; junction bases unmatched: 7. Germline V gives CDR1 MNHEY, CDR2 SVGAGI. The CDR3 is made up of 14 amino acids. The CDR3 nucleotides read TGTGCCAGCAGTGAAACTAACAGGGGTTCACCCCTCCACTTT. Its protein is CASSETNRGSPLHF.

The chain employs TRBV18 and TRBJ2-7; 8 nucleotides align to TRBD1. This CDR3 is built from 12 residues. V lost 6 bases and J lost 10; bases outside the gene matches: 8. The germline CDR1 and CDR2 sequences are KGHSH and LQKENI. CDR3 sequence: CASSADRVQQYF. CDR3 nucleotide sequence: TGTGCCAGCTCTGCGGACAGGGTTCAACAGTACTTC.

This rearrangement joins TRBV10-3 to TRBJ2-1; D might be TRBD2 (6 bases). The length of the CDR3 is 14 residues. Trimming stripped 9 bases from V and 5 bases from J, with 17 bases between. The V gene's germline CDR1 is ENHRY and CDR2 SYGVKD. The CDR3 here is CAINSGANNNEQFF. The CDR3 DNA follows: TGTGCCATAAATAGCGGAGCGAACAACAATGAGCAGTTCTTC.

The chain joins TRBV5-8 to TRBJ2-4; no firm D call. The CDR3 runs to 14 residues. Deletions cut 0 bases from V and 7 bases from J, with 11 bases between. The germline gives CDR1 SGHTS, CDR2 YDEGEE. The CDR3 coding sequence is TGTGCCAGCAGCTTGGGCAGGCCTCAGAACATTCAGTACTTC. Residues: CASSLGRPQNIQYF.

The V and J genes are TRBV6-6 and TRBJ2-5; D perhaps matches TRBD1 (5 bases). Germline V gene sequence: CDR1 MNHNY, CDR2 SVGAGI (reference sequence). With 2 bases removed from V and 5 bases from J, the gap between germline ends came to 15 bases. CDR3 length equals 15 residues. CDR3: CASSYAKGLRETQYF. CDR3 bases: TGTGCCAGCAGTTACGCGAAGGGGCTTCGGGAGACCCAGTACTTC.

The rearrangement joins TRBV7-2 to TRBJ2-1; 8 bases line up with TRBD2. Looked up from germline, CDR1 is SGHTA and CDR2 is FQGNSA. The V segment lost 3 bases and the J segment 3 bases; nucleotides outside the gene matches: 4. This CDR3 contains 15 residues. The CDR3 spells CASSFLAGLYNEQFF. CDR3 bases: TGTGCCAGCAGCTTCCTAGCGGGTCTCTACAATGAGCAGTTCTTC. Supplemented by reference TRBV7-2 and TRBJ2-1, the full variable domain reads GAGVSQSPSNKVTEKGKDVELRCDPISGHTALYWYRQSLGQGLEFLIYFQGNSAPDKSGLPSDRFSAERTGGSVSTLTIQRTQQEDSAVYLCASSFLAGLYNEQFFGPGTRLTVL.

The chain links TRBV19 to TRBJ2-3; a weak D match, TRBD2 (6 bases). The CDR3 is 16 residues long. Trimming removed 10 bases from V and 1 base from J, with 21 bases in between. Germline CDR1 reads LNHDA; CDR2 reads SQIVND (reference sequence). The CDR3 DNA follows: TGTGCCACCGGGGAGCGGGCCCGAGGGGGCACAGATACGCAGTATTTT. Its protein product is CATGERARGGTDTQYF.

The rearrangement uses TRBV15 and TRBJ1-2; D not resolved. V shed 0 bases and J shed 12 bases, with 11 bases lying between them. Germline lookup yields CDR1 LNHNV and CDR2 YYDKDF (reference sequence). The CDR3 loop spans 12 amino acids. The chain's CDR3 is CATSRDGRENTF. The CDR3 nucleotides read TGTGCCACCAGCAGAGATGGAAGGGAGAACACCTTC.

In its sample, this clone was seen a few times. The chain employs TRBV29-1 and TRBJ2-1; D remains unclear. Trimming cost V 4 bases and J 10 bases, with 17 bases left between them. This CDR3 contains 13 residues. Germline CDR1 and CDR2: SQVTM and ANQGSEA. DNA of the CDR3: TGCAGCGTTGGAGGCTCCCTACAATTCGAGCAGTTCTTC. This encodes CSVGGSLQFEQFF.

This rearrangement joins TRBV11-3 to TRBJ1-1; D call uncertain. CDR3 length equals 13 residues. With 5 bases removed from V and 5 bases from J, the gap between germline ends came to 12 bases. CDR1 and CDR2 (germline): SGHNT, YENEEA. CDR3 DNA: TGTGCCAGCAGCCCCAGCGGGCGGACTGAAGCTTTCTTT. Translation: CASSPSGRTEAFF.

The chain recombines TRBV27 with TRBJ2-1; D is unclear. The CDR3 has 14 residues. CDR1 and CDR2 from the germline V gene are MNHEY and SMNVEV (reference sequence). Between the trimmed V and J ends, which lost 5 bases and 3 bases, there was a span of 11 bases. The CDR3, as DNA: TGTGCCAGCAGTCCCGGGTTAGACTACAATGAGCAGTTCTTC. This encodes CASSPGLDYNEQFF.

This clone was seen a few times. The chain is built from TRBV5-1 and TRBJ2-2; D is undetermined. This CDR3 has 13 amino acids. Germline V gene lookup returns CDR1 SGHRS and CDR2 YFSETQ. Trimming cost V 1 base and J 4 bases, with 5 bases left between them. This CDR3 reads CASSLLVTGELFF. DNA for the CDR3: TGCGCCAGCAGCTTGTTAGTCACCGGGGAGCTGTTTTTT.

This clone has only a few counts. V gene TRBV2 combines with J gene TRBJ2-7, with 11 bases aligning to TRBD1. V was pared by 6 bases and J by 6 bases, with 4 bases of the junction left unmatched. Germline values: CDR1 SNHLY, CDR2 FYNNEI. The CDR3 spans 13 residues. CDR3 residues: CASSRTGGGEQYF. The CDR3 nucleotides read TGTGCCAGCAGCCGGACAGGGGGCGGCGAGCAGTACTTC.

This clone was seen more than once but under ten times. The chain combines TRBV11-1 with TRBJ1-1; weak D call: TRBD1 (6 bases). CDR3 length equals 14 residues. V was trimmed by 4 bases and J by 1 base, leaving 10 bases between them. Per the germline V gene, CDR1 is SGHAT and CDR2 is FQDESV (reference sequence). For the CDR3, the DNA is TGTGCCAGCAGCTCGGGGGGCTCGAACACTGAAGCTTTCTTT. Protein product: CASSSGGSNTEAFF.

In its sample, this clone was seen a few times. The CDR3 region has the DNA TGTGCCAGCAGCTTGAGGGAAGCGGGTGGGTCCCAGTACTTC. Encoded protein: CASSLREAGGSQYF. The chain joins TRBV21-1 to TRBJ2-5; whether TRBD2, the table's D call, matches the DNA was not checked. TRBV21-1 represents a pseudogene. The length of the CDR3 is 14 residues.

The rearrangement joins TRBV4-1 to TRBJ2-1; weak D call: TRBD2 (7 bases). Germline CDR1 and CDR2: MGHRA and YSYEKL. V was trimmed by 4 bases and J by 0 bases, leaving 22 bases between them. This CDR3 region has 19 residues. CDR3 in DNA: TGCGCCAGCAGCCTCTTAAGGGGAGGGGGGGAGAGCTCCTACAATGAGCAGTTCTTC. Protein: CASSLLRGGGESSYNEQFF.

The chain has TRBV30 and TRBJ2-2; 14 positions agree with TRBD2. The CDR3 extends over 16 amino acids. CDR1 is GTSNPN, CDR2 SVGIG, per germline (reference sequence). V trimming: 4 bases; J trimming: 5 bases; junction bases outside the gene matches: 6. In DNA form, the CDR3 reads TGTGCCTGGACTACCCGACTAGCGGGAGGGACCGGGGAGCTGTTTTTT. Amino acids: CAWTTRLAGGTGELFF.

There are a few counts of this clone. V and J are TRBV2 and TRBJ2-7, with a weak D call TRBD1 (6 bases). This CDR3 spans 12 amino acids. With 11 bases removed from V and 1 base from J, the gap between germline ends came to 12 bases. Germline CDR1 and CDR2: SNHLY and FYNNEI. The CDR3 sequence is CAYGGLSYEQYF. The CDR3 DNA is TGTGCCTATGGGGGCCTTTCCTACGAGCAGTACTTC.

This clone came up a few times. At one end the junction does not follow the germline gene, possibly because of a read error. The genes are TRBV7-7 and TRBJ2-1, with D possibly TRBD1 on 6 matching bases. Germline V gene lookup returns CDR1 SSHAT and CDR2 FNYEAQ (reference sequence). The CDR3 spans 15 residues. CDR3 nucleotide sequence: TGTGCTAGCAGCCTCGGGGAAGGGGGAACCAATGAGCAGTTCTTC. Encoded protein: CASSLGEGGTNEQFF.

This clone was detected only a few times. The chain uses TRBV6-1 and TRBJ1-5; TRBD1 is a possible D gene (5 bases). Per germline, CDR1 MNHNS and CDR2 SASEGT. This CDR3 comprises 13 residues. The ends were cut back, 4 bases at V and 5 bases at J, with 9 bases in the middle. Written as DNA, the CDR3 is TGTGCCAGCAGTGTGGCAGGGCATCAGCCCCAGCATTTT. Its protein is CASSVAGHQPQHF.

The chain has TRBV2 and TRBJ1-2; tentative D call: TRBD1 (6 bases). Germline values: CDR1 SNHLY, CDR2 FYNNEI. The CDR3 runs 13 residues. Trimming removed 6 bases from V and 7 bases from J, with 15 bases in between. The CDR3 coding sequence is TGTGCCAGCAGGCGGACAGTTTTGGGTGGCTACACCTTC. This sequence encodes CASRRTVLGGYTF.

This chain connects TRBV2 to TRBJ1-1; D may be TRBD1 (5 bases). This CDR3 has 15 amino acids. Trimming removed 0 bases at V and 4 bases at J, with 12 bases between. CDR1 and CDR2 from the germline V gene are SNHLY and FYNNEI. DNA for the CDR3: TGTGCCAGCAGTGAAGCGGGGCAGCGGGGCACTGAAGCTTTCTTT. Its translation is CASSEAGQRGTEAFF.

At least ten counts were recorded for this clone. This chain connects TRBV14 to TRBJ1-2; 7 bases are a match to TRBD1. Germline CDR1 and CDR2: SGHDN and FVKESK. Trimming at V came to 4 bases and at J to 4 bases, leaving 3 bases not matched to a gene. This CDR3 comprises 13 residues. The CDR3 DNA reads TGTGCCAGCAGCCCCGGGACAGTCTATGGCTACACCTTC. Encoded protein: CASSPGTVYGYTF.

The V and J genes are TRBV28 and TRBJ2-5; D is perhaps TRBD2 (5 bases). Germline lookup yields CDR1 MDHEN and CDR2 SYDVKM. The CDR3 has 13 amino acids. V was pared by 2 bases and J by 5 bases, with 9 bases between. CDR3 nucleotides: TGTGCCAGCAGTTTACCAGCGGACGAGACCCAGTACTTC. This codes for CASSLPADETQYF.

The chain employs TRBV9 and TRBJ2-5; 7 bases are shared with TRBD1. Trimming cost V 4 bases and J 6 bases; bases outside gene matches: 12. CDR3 length equals 15 residues. Germline-derived CDR1 and CDR2 are SGDLS and YYNGEE. In DNA form, the CDR3 reads TGTGCCAGCAGCTCCCGAGGGGGCGGCCTCCAGACCCAGTACTTC. This gives the protein CASSSRGGGLQTQYF.

Only a few counts were recorded for this clone. CDR3 nucleotides: TGTGCCAGCAGCGCGACAGGGGGTGGTACCGGGGAGCTGTTTTTT. Protein sequence: CASSATGGGTGELFF. The J gene is TRBJ2-2, the V gene TRBV25-1, with TRBD1 identical over 9 bases. Germline V lookup: CDR1 MGHDK, CDR2 SYGVNS. Trimming removed 6 bases from V and 5 bases from J; junction bases left unmatched: 7. CDR3 length: 15 amino acids.

The J gene is TRBJ1-2, the V gene TRBV30; D ambiguous. The CDR3 totals 14 residues. Trimming cost V 1 base and J 0 bases, with 9 bases left between them. Germline loops: CDR1 GTSNPN, CDR2 SVGIG (reference sequence). The CDR3 loop reads CAWSGQRANYGYTF. The CDR3 DNA sequence: TGTGCCTGGAGTGGGCAGCGAGCTAACTATGGCTACACCTTC.